The present entry profiles one T cell receptor beta chain with its context. In the original workflow: Scientists estimated how many nucleated cells there were by amplifying reference gene primers. Measured with immunoSEQ multiplex PCR; TCRdb has only the in-frame clones, and not every one. V and J calls and clone size are those listed in that table; D and trimming were worked out from the DNA. The sample comprises some 200,000 clones, roughly four fifths of which are singletons, and around 6.1% rests with the top ten. V lost 4 bases, J lost 1 base, and 12 bases lay in between. The CDR3 is 15 residues long. CDR1 and CDR2 (germline): MNHEY, SMNVEV (reference sequence). The entry originates in a study of blood T cell repertoires in COVID-19. Study at large: From the United States, Italy and Spain came samples of acute and convalescent COVID-19.

This receptor was identified in a woman aged 40 to 50 with acute or convalescent COVID-19. The chain carries TRBV27 and TRBJ2-3; tentative D call: TRBD2 (6 bases). The sequenced sample consisted of peripheral blood. CDR3 bases: TGTGCCAGCAGTTCGGTGGGGACTGGCACAGATACGCAGTATTTT. Translating it yields CASSSVGTGTDTQYF.